These 16 T cell receptor beta chains share one sample of origin, sequenced in a study of T-cell reconstitution after alpha-beta-depleted transplantation in children. As it was prepared, the TCRbeta library received unique molecular identifiers. TCRdb itself ran the PCR reads through MiXCR, one entry per CDR3 protein. The data show about 58,000 distinct CDR3 sequences, approximately 43% seen once. Sequencing was performed on PBMCs, mostly from graft donor cells, taken 360 days after TCRalphabeta/CD19-depleted stem cell transplant. The receptors come from a male patient aged 10-17 years who had a stem cell transplant for acute lymphoblastic leukemia, so the T cells may come from the graft donor.

This clonotype was counted between two and nine times. This chain connects TRBV4-2 to TRBJ1-2; TRBD1 agrees at 7 bases. Germline V gives CDR1 LGHNA, CDR2 YNFKEQ. The CDR3 loop spans 14 amino acids. The V and J ends lost 4 bases and 6 bases, in that order; junction bases with no gene match: 8. CDR3 sequence reads: CASSPEQGPNGYTF. The CDR3 bases are TGTGCCAGCAGCCCAGAACAGGGGCCGAATGGCTACACCTTC.

The chain joins TRBV29-1 to TRBJ2-7; the D is unclear. The CDR3 length is 12 residues. The V end was cut by 1 base, the J end by 4 bases, with 8 bases between. Germline V gene sequence: CDR1 SQVTM, CDR2 ANQGSEA. The CDR3 sequence: CSVEGAKYEQYF. The CDR3 nucleotides read TGCAGCGTTGAAGGTGCAAAATACGAGCAGTACTTC.

The chain combines TRBV5-1 with TRBJ2-7; tentative D call: TRBD1 (8 bases). This CDR3 has 14 residues. Between the trimmed V and J ends, which lost 2 bases and 6 bases, there was a span of 15 bases. Germline values: CDR1 SGHRS, CDR2 YFSETQ. The CDR3 protein is CASSLPTGEGEQYF. The CDR3 DNA follows: TGCGCCAGCAGCTTACCGACAGGGGAGGGCGAGCAGTACTTC. The variable domain in full, completed from reference TRBV5-1 and TRBJ2-7, reads KAGVTQTPRYLIKTRGQQVTLSCSPISGHRSVSWYQQTPGQGLQFLFEYFSETQRNKGNFPGRFSGRQFSNSRSEMNVSTLELGDSALYLCASSLPTGEGEQYFGPGTRLTVT.

The V call is TRBV5-1, the J call TRBJ2-7, with D possibly TRBD2 on 5 matching bases. CDR3 length: 15 amino acids. The germline V gene encodes CDR1 SGHRS and CDR2 YFSETQ. V lost 0 bases and J lost 6, with 16 bases in between. CDR3 protein: CASSLGLRAAGEQYF. In DNA, the CDR3 is TGCGCCAGCAGCTTGGGTCTGAGGGCCGCGGGCGAGCAGTACTTC.

V usage is TRBV4-2 and J usage is TRBJ2-1, with TRBD2 identical over 10 bases. J gave up 4 bases and V 5 bases, and 11 bases lay outside the gene matches. Germline V gene sequence: CDR1 LGHNA, CDR2 YNFKEQ. This CDR3 is 17 amino acids long. The CDR3 sequence is CASSLLTGLAKYNEQFF. The DNA of the CDR3 is TGTGCCAGCAGCTTGCTTACGGGACTAGCGAAATACAATGAGCAGTTCTTC.

This clonotype was observed a handful of times. V is TRBV12-3 or TRBV12-4 and J is TRBJ1-5; D perhaps matches TRBD1 (5 bases). Trimming stripped 2 bases from V and 4 bases from J, with 12 bases between. CDR3 length equals 15 residues. CDR3 sequence reads: CASSLFSGSNQPQHF. For the CDR3, the DNA is TGTGCCAGCAGTTTATTTTCAGGGAGTAATCAGCCCCAGCATTTT.

V is TRBV12-3 or TRBV12-4 and J is TRBJ1-6; possibly TRBD1 for D (5 bases). Between the trimmed V and J ends, which lost 3 bases and 10 bases, there was a span of 13 bases. This CDR3 is 14 amino acids long. The CDR3 here is CASSFFRDQSPLHF. CDR3 sequence (DNA): TGTGCCAGCAGTTTCTTTAGGGACCAGTCACCCCTCCACTTT.

This clonotype appeared a few times. The genes are TRBV7-6 and TRBJ1-4; the D gene is possibly TRBD1 (5 bases). Between the trimmed V and J ends, which lost 3 bases and 8 bases, there was a span of 13 bases. From germline, CDR1 is SGHVS and CDR2 FNYEAQ. The CDR3 has 14 amino acids. Written as DNA, the CDR3 is TGTGCCAGCAGCTTGGGCCCGGGACGCGAAAAACTGTTTTTT. Translation gives CASSLGPGREKLFF.

V and J are TRBV12-3 or TRBV12-4 and TRBJ2-2, with D unresolved. Trimming stripped 2 bases from V and 3 bases from J, with 13 bases between. The CDR3 length is 16 residues. CDR3 bases: TGTGCCAGCAGTTTATCCCAGGAATGGGACACCGGGGAGCTGTTTTTT. This translates into CASSLSQEWDTGELFF.

This clonotype was detected only a few times. The chain employs TRBV28 and TRBJ2-5; 8 nucleotides align to TRBD1. CDR3 length: 15 residues. Germline V gives CDR1 MDHEN, CDR2 SYDVKM. J lost 4 bases, V lost 5 bases, and 9 bases had no gene match. CDR3 DNA sequence: TGTGCCAGCAGTCCCCGGACAGGGAGTAGAGAGACCCAGTACTTC. It codes for CASSPRTGSRETQYF.

This clonotype was detected once. This chain uses TRBV5-1 with TRBJ2-5; 12 positions agree with TRBD1. The CDR3 consists of 15 residues. V gave up 1 base and J gave up 6 bases; unmatched junction bases: 4. The germline V gene has CDR1 SGHRS and CDR2 YFSETQ. The CDR3 sequence is CASSLRGQGAQTQYF. The CDR3 nucleotides read TGCGCCAGCAGCTTGAGGGGACAGGGGGCACAGACCCAGTACTTC. Complete variable domain (other parts from reference TRBV5-1 and TRBJ2-5): KAGVTQTPRYLIKTRGQQVTLSCSPISGHRSVSWYQQTPGQGLQFLFEYFSETQRNKGNFPGRFSGRQFSNSRSEMNVSTLELGDSALYLCASSLRGQGAQTQYFGPGTRLLVL.

The chain employs TRBV7-9 and TRBJ2-3, with 9 bases fitting TRBD1. CDR1 and CDR2 from the germline V gene are SEHNR and FQNEAQ (reference sequence). There are 15 residues in the CDR3. V shed 1 base and J 2 bases; nucleotides not matched to a gene: 1. This CDR3 reads CASSLGDRATDTQYF. CDR3 in DNA: TGTGCCAGCAGCTTAGGGGACAGGGCCACAGATACGCAGTATTTT.

The CDR3 reads CATKGATSQETQYF. The CDR3 DNA is TGTGCCACCAAAGGGGCGACTTCTCAAGAGACCCAGTACTTC. V is TRBV2 and J is TRBJ2-5; D is perhaps TRBD1 (5 bases). Germline values: CDR1 SNHLY, CDR2 FYNNEI. The CDR3 totals 14 residues. The V gene lost 10 bases and the J gene lost 2 bases, with 17 bases spanning the gap.

The rearrangement joins TRBV12-3 or TRBV12-4 to TRBJ1-6, with D possibly TRBD1 on 6 matching bases. V was trimmed by 4 bases and J by 8 bases, leaving 18 bases between them. This CDR3 region has 16 residues. The CDR3 reads CASSSADRLGHSPLHF. CDR3 DNA sequence: TGTGCCAGCAGTTCGGCCGACAGGCTCGGCCATTCACCCCTCCACTTT.

J is TRBJ2-3 and V is TRBV6-5; D might be TRBD2 (7 bases). This CDR3 contains 15 residues. Germline-derived CDR1 and CDR2 are MNHEY and SVGAGI. The ends were cut back, 2 bases at V and 0 bases at J, with 9 bases in the middle. The CDR3 sequence is CASSYAGASTDTQYF. CDR3 DNA: TGTGCCAGCAGTTACGCGGGGGCCAGCACAGATACGCAGTATTTT.

V is TRBV20-1 and J is TRBJ1-2, with D maybe TRBD1 (6 bases). V was clipped by 7 bases and J by 4 bases, with 28 bases between them. CDR1 and CDR2 (germline): DFQATT, SNEGSKA (reference sequence). CDR3 length: 17 amino acids. The CDR3, as DNA: TGCAGTGGGCACCTCTACTATACAGGGTACCATGGCTATGGCTACACCTTC. The encoded protein is CSGHLYYTGYHGYGYTF.